This passage covers 32 T cell receptor beta chains from one sample sequenced in a study of blood T cell repertoires in COVID-19. Some clones are missing from TCRdb's copy, which holds only in-frame ones; the method was immunoSEQ multiplex PCR. The data contain over 200,000 clones, around 86% of them singletons. The sample taken for sequencing was peripheral blood. The receptors stem from a human donor in a cohort sampled during active COVID-19.

Here the CDR3 DNA reads TGTGCCAGTAGTATAATCCCCCGACAGGTCGGAGACACTGAAGCTTTCTTT. Encoded protein: CASSIIPRQVGDTEAFF. This chain links TRBV19 with TRBJ1-1; D is possibly TRBD1 (6 bases). V was clipped by 2 bases and J by 3 bases, with 19 bases between them. The CDR3 loop spans 17 amino acids. Germline lookup yields CDR1 LNHDA and CDR2 SQIVND (reference sequence).

The chain carries TRBV2 and TRBJ2-7, with 7 bases matching TRBD1. CDR1 and CDR2 from the germline V gene are SNHLY and FYNNEI. After removal of 0 bases from V and 0 bases from J, the junction contained 2 bases not matched to a gene. The CDR3 runs 15 residues. In DNA form, the CDR3 reads TGTGCCAGCAGTGAAGCGGGGACAGCCTCCTACGAGCAGTACTTC. Amino acid sequence: CASSEAGTASYEQYF.

V usage is TRBV19 and J usage is TRBJ2-1, with 7 bases lining up with TRBD2. The CDR3 is 16 residues long. The V gene end was trimmed by 4 bases and the J gene end by 4 bases; junction bases not matched to a gene: 10. The germline CDR1 and CDR2 sequences are LNHDA and SQIVND (reference sequence). This CDR3 is CASSKDVSGGYNEQFF. CDR3 nucleotide sequence: TGTGCCAGTAGTAAGGATGTGTCGGGAGGATACAATGAGCAGTTCTTC.

The chain carries TRBV4-3 and TRBJ1-2, with D possibly TRBD1 on 5 matching bases. CDR1 and CDR2 (germline): LGHNA, YSLEER. Trimming stripped 1 base from V and 2 bases from J, with 8 bases between. The CDR3 has 14 amino acids. CDR3: CASSQVDSNYGYTF. The DNA for the CDR3 is TGCGCCAGCAGCCAAGTTGACAGCAACTATGGCTACACCTTC.

This sequence joins TRBV29-1 and TRBJ2-5, with 7 positions matching TRBD2. This CDR3 is 14 amino acids long. Per germline, CDR1 SQVTM and CDR2 ANQGSEA. V lost 6 bases, J lost 4 bases, and 11 bases stayed unmatched. CDR3: CSVWVQGGVETQYF. The CDR3 DNA follows: TGCAGCGTGTGGGTCCAGGGAGGGGTAGAGACCCAGTACTTC.

The chain employs TRBV9 and TRBJ1-2; 7 bases are a match to TRBD1. Germline V CDR1 and CDR2: SGDLS, YYNGEE. J gave up 4 bases and V 0 bases, and 12 bases lay outside the gene matches. The CDR3 runs to 17 residues. The CDR3 protein is CASSVEGVGGGGYGYTF. The CDR3 region has the DNA TGTGCCAGCAGCGTAGAGGGTGTAGGGGGCGGCGGCTATGGCTACACCTTC.

Note on this clone: Additional DNA sequences in this sample encode the identical CDR3. The chain combines TRBV5-5 with TRBJ2-1, with 14 bases fitting TRBD2. The V and J ends lost 4 bases and 8 bases, in that order; junction bases with no gene match: 5. Germline CDR1 reads SGHKS; CDR2 reads YYEKEE (reference sequence). CDR3 length: 15 residues. This CDR3 reads CASSLGTSGSDEQFF. For the CDR3, the DNA is TGTGCCAGCAGCCTAGGGACTAGCGGGAGTGATGAGCAGTTCTTC.

J is TRBJ2-7 and V is TRBV28; 8 bases fit TRBD2. Germline-derived CDR1 and CDR2 are MDHEN and SYDVKM. CDR3 length: 15 amino acids. The trim removed 6 bases at V and 2 bases at J, leaving 9 bases unmatched. The CDR3 DNA follows: TGTGCCAGCAGGCGTCTGGGCGGGAGGACCTACGAGCAGTACTTC. As protein: CASRRLGGRTYEQYF. Combining the CDR3 with reference TRBV28 and TRBJ2-7 gives the whole variable domain DVKVTQSSRYLVKRTGEKVFLECVQDMDHENMFWYRQDPGLGLRLIYFSYDVKMKEKGDIPEGYSVSREKKERFSLILESASTNQTSMYLCASRRLGGRTYEQYFGPGTRLTVT.

This clone was found a few times. This chain links TRBV28 with TRBJ1-2; the D is unclear. Germline CDR1 and CDR2: MDHEN and SYDVKM. Trimming removed 8 bases from V and 2 bases from J, with 9 bases in between. The CDR3 length is 12 residues. The CDR3 protein is CASFTVNYGYTF. The CDR3 DNA reads as TGTGCCAGCTTTACAGTGAACTATGGCTACACCTTC.

CDR3 DNA: TGTGCCAGCAGCGCACAGGGGACTGAAGCTTTCTTT. It encodes CASSAQGTEAFF. The chain employs TRBV7-3 and TRBJ1-1, with 7 bases fitting TRBD1. Germline CDR1 SGHTA, CDR2 FQGTGA. V was pared by 5 bases and J by 5 bases, with 2 bases of the junction left unmatched. This CDR3 spans 12 amino acids.

The gene calls are TRBV5-1 and TRBJ1-4; the match to TRBD1 covers 9 bases. Losses at the gene ends were 0 bases for V and 7 bases for J; bases not matched to a gene: 1. Germline-derived CDR1 and CDR2 are SGHRS and YFSETQ. The CDR3 covers 14 residues. This chain's CDR3 is CASSLEGQGEKLFF. The CDR3 DNA reads TGCGCCAGCAGCTTGGAGGGACAGGGTGAAAAACTGTTTTTT.

The chain is built from TRBV11-1 and TRBJ2-3, with TRBD2 identical over 10 bases. From germline, CDR1 is SGHAT and CDR2 FQDESV (reference sequence). This CDR3 region has 16 residues. The V segment lost 1 base and the J segment 4 bases; nucleotides outside the gene matches: 5. Here the CDR3 reads CASSLGRTSGSDTQYF. The CDR3 DNA is TGTGCCAGCAGCTTAGGCAGGACTAGCGGATCAGATACGCAGTATTTT.

V usage is TRBV6-6 and J usage is TRBJ1-2; 7 bases are shared with TRBD1. CDR3 length: 16 residues. Per the germline V gene, CDR1 is MNHNY and CDR2 is SVGAGI (reference sequence). Trimming at V came to 5 bases and at J to 2 bases, leaving 11 bases not matched to a gene. The chain's CDR3 is CASSTGTATSNYGYTF. DNA for the CDR3: TGTGCCAGCAGTACCGGGACAGCTACTTCAAACTATGGCTACACCTTC.

This clone was picked up a small number of times. The genes are TRBV6-5 and TRBJ1-4; 7 bases fit TRBD1. This CDR3 contains 15 residues. V shed 2 bases, J shed 4 bases, and the junction held 4 bases outside the gene matches. Looked up from germline, CDR1 is MNHEY and CDR2 is SVGAGI. In nucleotides, the CDR3 is TGTGCCAGCAGTTACCGGGACAGATTTAATGAAAAACTGTTTTTT. It codes for CASSYRDRFNEKLFF.

The chain links TRBV28 to TRBJ1-2, with 9 nucleotides matching TRBD1. Germline V gene sequence: CDR1 MDHEN, CDR2 SYDVKM. V trimming: 5 bases; J trimming: 3 bases; junction bases outside the gene matches: 10. The CDR3 spans 16 residues. The CDR3 DNA follows: TGTGCCAGCAGTACAGGGGGCGCGGTATGGGACTATGGCTACACCTTC. This encodes CASSTGGAVWDYGYTF.

The chain is built from TRBV9 and TRBJ1-2, with D unclear. The CDR3 is made up of 12 amino acids. Germline loops: CDR1 SGDLS, CDR2 YYNGEE. V dropped 0 bases and J dropped 6 bases, with 6 bases sitting between them. The CDR3 here is CASSVGRHGYTF. CDR3 in DNA: TGTGCCAGCAGCGTAGGGCGGCATGGCTACACCTTC.

The chain has TRBV6-2 or TRBV6-3 and TRBJ2-7; 12 nucleotides agree with TRBD2. Germline assignment: CDR1 MNHEY and CDR2 SVGEGT. Germline trimming cut 2 bases from V and 4 bases from J; bases unmatched to any gene: 9. The CDR3 has 17 amino acids. DNA for the CDR3: TGTGCCAGCAGTTACGCCCCCCTCGGACTAGCGGGGTACGAGCAGTACTTC. Protein: CASSYAPLGLAGYEQYF.

This clone appeared once. The chain combines TRBV28 with TRBJ1-2; D may be TRBD1 (6 bases). Trimming took 6 bases from V and 8 from J, leaving 13 bases between them. The CDR3 has 12 residues. CDR1 and CDR2 (germline): MDHEN, SYDVKM. The CDR3 loop is CASRIQGRGYTF. DNA of the CDR3: TGTGCCAGCAGGATACAGGGACGCGGCTACACCTTC.

This clone has a handful of counts. This sequence joins TRBV2 and TRBJ1-3; tentative D call: TRBD1 (6 bases). V shed 8 bases and J shed 0 bases, with 11 bases lying between them. CDR1 is SNHLY and CDR2 is FYNNEI in the germline V gene. This CDR3 contains 14 residues. This chain's CDR3 is CASAGQLSGNTIYF. The DNA for the CDR3 is TGTGCCAGCGCAGGACAGCTCTCTGGAAACACCATATATTTT. The full variable domain, with the rest looked up from reference TRBV2 and TRBJ1-3, is EPEVTQTPSHQVTQMGQEVILRCVPISNHLYFYWYRQILGQKVEFLVSFYNNEISEKSEIFDDQFSVERPDGSNFTLKIRSTKLEDSAMYFCASAGQLSGNTIYFGEGSWLTVV.

This chain connects TRBV28 to TRBJ2-7; the D gene is possibly TRBD1 (6 bases). CDR1 is MDHEN, CDR2 SYDVKM, per germline. V lost 5 bases and J lost 1, with 18 bases in between. The CDR3 spans 16 residues. The CDR3 reads CASSQPWDIGSYEQYF. CDR3 in DNA: TGTGCCAGCAGTCAACCATGGGACATCGGGTCCTACGAGCAGTACTTC.

This clone was counted a single time. V and J are TRBV27 and TRBJ2-3; 10 nucleotides agree with TRBD1. CDR3 length: 14 residues. Unmatched junction bases numbered 5, after V lost 8 bases and J lost 3 bases. From germline, CDR1 is MNHEY and CDR2 SMNVEV (reference sequence). The CDR3 coding sequence is TGTGCCAGCGGGGACAGGGGTCAAACAGATACGCAGTATTTT. Translation: CASGDRGQTDTQYF.

The table lists this clone with a few counts. The chain combines TRBV11-1 with TRBJ2-7; D ambiguous. The V gene lost 2 bases and the J gene lost 6 bases, with 11 bases spanning the gap. CDR3 size: 13 residues. CDR1 is SGHAT and CDR2 is FQDESV in the germline V gene (reference sequence). The CDR3 DNA follows: TGTGCCAGCAGCTTAACCCTAGGTTCCGAGCAGTACTTC. Translating it yields CASSLTLGSEQYF.

This rearrangement joins TRBV7-8 to TRBJ2-5, with D possibly being TRBD1 (6 bases). V was pared by 4 bases and J by 4 bases, with 10 bases between. Germline assignment: CDR1 SGHVS and CDR2 FQNEAQ. The CDR3 loop spans 13 amino acids. The CDR3 loop is CASSSGHRETQYF. In DNA, the CDR3 is TGTGCCAGCAGCTCGGGACACCGAGAGACCCAGTACTTC.

Concerning this clone: The same CDR3 also results from other DNA sequences found in this sample. The chain carries TRBV9 and TRBJ1-1, with TRBD1 as a possible D gene (6 bases). Germline values: CDR1 SGDLS, CDR2 YYNGEE. The V and J ends lost 2 bases and 0 bases respectively, with 11 bases between them. This CDR3 spans 15 amino acids. CDR3 sequence reads: CASSVDGTLNTEAFF. The CDR3 DNA is TGTGCCAGCAGCGTGGACGGGACACTGAACACTGAAGCTTTCTTT.

In this sample, this clone turned up a few times. The chain employs TRBV3-1 (or the pseudogene TRBV3-2) and TRBJ1-3; tentatively, D is TRBD1 (5 bases). The V gene's germline CDR1 is LGHDT and CDR2 YNNKEL (reference sequence). The CDR3 length is 13 residues. The V end was cut by 3 bases, the J end by 4 bases, with 7 bases between. CDR3 in amino acids: CASSHGAGNTIYF. The CDR3 nucleotides are TGTGCCAGCAGCCATGGGGCAGGAAACACCATATATTTT.

The chain employs TRBV5-6 and TRBJ2-7; D is undetermined. V was pared by 0 bases and J by 5 bases, with 18 bases between. This CDR3 is 16 amino acids long. Germline V CDR1 and CDR2: SGHDT, YYEEEE. CDR3 loop: CASSLVESETSNEQYF. Here the CDR3 DNA reads TGTGCCAGCAGCTTGGTCGAGTCTGAAACTTCGAACGAGCAGTACTTC.

This clone was detected a few times. Other DNA sequences in this sample translate to the same CDR3. DNA of the CDR3: TGTGCCTGGTGCCAGGACTACACTGAAGCTTTCTTT. Protein: CAWCQDYTEAFF. The V call is TRBV30, the J call TRBJ1-1; D is unclear. Looked up from germline, CDR1 is GTSNPN and CDR2 is SVGIG (reference sequence). The CDR3 runs 12 residues. Trimming left V 5 bases short and J 3 bases short, with 10 bases between. The whole variable domain, remainder taken from reference TRBV30 and TRBJ1-1, is SQTIHQWPATLVQPVGSPLSLECTVEGTSNPNLYWYRQAAGRGLQLLFYSVGIGQISSEVPQNLSASRPQDRQFILSSKKLLLSDSGFYLCAWCQDYTEAFFGQGTRLTVV.

The V call is TRBV3-1 (or the pseudogene TRBV3-2), the J call TRBJ2-1, with TRBD1 matching 12 bases. Germline lookup yields CDR1 LGHDT and CDR2 YNNKEL (reference sequence). The CDR3 loop spans 16 amino acids. Losses at the gene ends were 3 bases for V and 3 bases for J; bases not matched to a gene: 3. CDR3: CASSHRDRGLYNEQFF. The CDR3 nucleotides are TGTGCCAGCAGCCACAGGGACAGGGGGCTCTACAATGAGCAGTTCTTC.

J is TRBJ1-6 and V is TRBV9; D is unresolved. V lost 0 bases to trimming and J lost 7 bases, with 11 bases between them. Germline CDR1 reads SGDLS; CDR2 reads YYNGEE. The CDR3 totals 15 residues. Here the CDR3 reads CASSVASYGNSPLHF. DNA of the CDR3: TGTGCCAGCAGCGTAGCTAGTTACGGAAATTCACCCCTCCACTTT.

V is TRBV7-2 and J is TRBJ1-4, with TRBD1 identical over 8 bases. This CDR3 is 14 amino acids long. The germline gives CDR1 SGHTA, CDR2 FQGNSA. J was trimmed by 7 bases and V by 5 bases; bases with no gene match: 6. The DNA of the CDR3 is TGTGCCAGCAGCCTGGGACAGGATGTTGAAAAACTGTTTTTT. Amino acid sequence: CASSLGQDVEKLFF.

The gene calls are TRBV7-3 and TRBJ2-1, with D perhaps TRBD2 (6 bases). The V gene's germline CDR1 is SGHTA and CDR2 FQGTGA. The V end lost 2 bases, the J end lost 9 bases, and 20 bases lay between the germline ends. The CDR3 totals 16 residues. CDR3 amino acids: CASSLQGTGVVSEQFF. The CDR3 bases are TGTGCCAGCAGCTTACAAGGGACGGGAGTCGTCAGTGAGCAGTTCTTC.

The chain couples TRBV5-4 to TRBJ2-5; weak D call: TRBD2 (5 bases). Germline V gene data show CDR1 as SGHNT and CDR2 as YYREEE (reference sequence). Deletions cut 4 bases from V and 5 bases from J, with 15 bases between. The CDR3 covers 14 residues. Here the CDR3 reads CASSLASDGETQYF. In DNA form, the CDR3 reads TGTGCCAGCAGCCTAGCTAGTGACGGGGAGACCCAGTACTTC.